This TCR beta chain was obtained from a study of blood T cells in healthy people across ages. Study-wide points: The study could not conclusively compare naive and antigen-experienced cells, given its unsorted PBMCs.

Together with a sample-barcoded 5' primer, a J-beta primer mix was included in a second PCR lasting about 7 to 11 cycles. In TCRdb, the 5' RACE reads were re-called with MiXCR into one record per CDR3 protein. This sample has 800,000 to 950,000 distinct CDR3 sequences, with around 48% found just once. J gave up 7 bases and V 9 bases, and 12 bases lay outside the gene matches. Germline V gene sequence: CDR1 SGHRS, CDR2 YFSETQ. The CDR3 loop spans 16 amino acids. To note about this clonotype: Its cognate antigen is unknown.

Ranging in age from roughly 6 to 95, the donors were healthy Caucasian individuals from Russia. This chain links TRBV5-1 with TRBJ2-5, with 16 bases lining up with TRBD2. The sequencing sample was made of blood. This clonotype was sampled from a man aged 30-40 years in good health. This CDR3 is CAKGLAGGFLIRTQYF. CDR3 nucleotide sequence: TGCGCCAAGGGACTAGCGGGGGGGTTCCTAATAAGGACCCAGTACTTC. The full variable domain, in which reference TRBV5-1 and TRBJ2-5 provide the parts outside the CDR3, is KAGVTQTPRYLIKTRGQQVTLSCSPISGHRSVSWYQQTPGQGLQFLFEYFSETQRNKGNFPGRFSGRQFSNSRSEMNVSTLELGDSALYLCAKGLAGGFLIRTQYFGPGTRLLVL.